Presented here are 24 T cell receptor beta chains from one specimen sequenced in a study of blood T cell repertoires in COVID-19. Repertoires were generated with immunoSEQ multiplex PCR, while TCRdb's copy carries only in-frame clones and drops some. The sample lists about 150,000 clones, 65% to 80% occurring once. The sample comprised peripheral blood. The receptors were sampled from a man between 60 and 75 years old with acute or convalescent COVID-19.

The genes are TRBV5-6 and TRBJ2-3; D possibly corresponds to TRBD1 (6 bases). The CDR3 consists of 14 residues. Trimming removed 2 bases at V and 3 bases at J, with 10 bases between. Germline V lookup: CDR1 SGHDT, CDR2 YYEEEE. CDR3 coding DNA: TGTGCCAGCAGCTTTCTTCAGGGGACAGATACGCAGTATTTT. This gives the protein CASSFLQGTDTQYF.

This chain uses TRBV11-1 with TRBJ2-3; 10 nucleotides match TRBD1. The CDR3 is made up of 15 amino acids. With 5 bases clipped from V and 2 bases from J, the junction kept 4 bases outside the gene matches. Germline V gene sequence: CDR1 SGHAT, CDR2 FQDESV (reference sequence). Written as DNA, the CDR3 is TGTGCCAGCAGCGAGGGACAGGGGCACACAGATACGCAGTATTTT. Its protein is CASSEGQGHTDTQYF. The entire variable domain, with the rest obtained from reference TRBV11-1 and TRBJ2-3, is as follows: EAEVAQSPRYKITEKSQAVAFWCDPISGHATLYWYRQILGQGPELLVQFQDESVVDDSQLPKDRFSAERLKGVDSTLKIQPAELGDSAMYLCASSEGQGHTDTQYFGPGTRLTVL.

The table lists this clone with a few counts. V is TRBV15 and J is TRBJ1-2; TRBD1 might be the D (6 bases). Germline values: CDR1 LNHNV, CDR2 YYDKDF (reference sequence). V lost 5 bases and J 5 bases, leaving 18 bases between the germline ends. The CDR3 loop spans 15 amino acids. The CDR3 region has the DNA TGTGCCACCAGCCTCAGGGGTGGTGGTGTTTATGGCTACACCTTC. Protein product: CATSLRGGGVYGYTF.

The chain employs TRBV5-1 and TRBJ2-7; D unresolved. V was cut by 3 bases and J by 0 bases, with 13 bases left in between. Germline loops: CDR1 SGHRS, CDR2 YFSETQ. The CDR3 extends over 15 amino acids. The CDR3 coding sequence is TGCGCCAGCAGCTCTGCGCAGGTCCCCTCCTACGAGCAGTACTTC. It encodes CASSSAQVPSYEQYF.

This chain's CDR3 is CATHTPGLQPQHF. CDR3 in DNA: TGTGCCACCCACACCCCAGGGCTTCAGCCCCAGCATTTT. The chain joins TRBV28 to TRBJ1-5; D perhaps matches TRBD1 (5 bases). Germline V gene data show CDR1 as MDHEN and CDR2 as SYDVKM. This CDR3 is 13 amino acids long. Between the trimmed V and J ends, which lost 10 bases and 6 bases, there was a span of 16 bases.

The chain has TRBV6-6 and TRBJ2-1; perhaps TRBD2 as D (6 bases). CDR3 size: 13 residues. The germline CDR1 and CDR2 sequences are MNHNY and SVGAGI (reference sequence). The V end lost 5 bases, the J end lost 4 bases, and 9 bases lay between the germline ends. The CDR3 coding sequence is TGTGCCAGCAGTCAAGGAGGGTACAATGAGCAGTTCTTC. Encoded protein: CASSQGGYNEQFF.

This clone was counted between two and nine times. This chain uses TRBV7-9 with TRBJ2-7, with 10 bases lining up with TRBD2. CDR3 length: 14 residues. Germline V gives CDR1 SEHNR, CDR2 FQNEAQ (reference sequence). V dropped 4 bases and J dropped 2; count of bases not matched to a gene: 2. As DNA, the CDR3 is TGTGCCAGCAGCTCGACTAGCGGGCCCTACGAGCAGTACTTC. It translates to CASSSTSGPYEQYF.

This clone has just a few counts. The chain is built from TRBV27 and TRBJ1-5; 8 nucleotides match TRBD1. The CDR3 runs 15 residues. From germline, CDR1 is MNHEY and CDR2 SMNVEV (reference sequence). J lost 1 base, V lost 6 bases, and 5 bases had no gene match. The CDR3 region has the DNA TGTGCCAGCAGGCCAGGGGGCAGCAGCAATCAGCCCCAGCATTTT. It codes for CASRPGGSSNQPQHF.

The V gene is TRBV19, the J gene TRBJ2-1; 7 bases align to TRBD1. This CDR3 is built from 14 residues. With V trimmed by 8 bases and J by 0 bases, 4 bases remained unmatched. The germline gives CDR1 LNHDA, CDR2 SQIVND (reference sequence). The CDR3 reads CASWDSSSYNEQFF. DNA of the CDR3: TGTGCCAGTTGGGACAGCAGCTCCTACAATGAGCAGTTCTTC.

The rearrangement uses TRBV5-5 and TRBJ1-2; 9 bases agree with TRBD1. CDR3 length: 13 residues. The ends lost 4 bases at V and 11 bases at J; junction bases unmatched: 9. Per germline, CDR1 SGHKS and CDR2 YYEKEE (reference sequence). The CDR3 loop reads CASSPGTGRYYTF. CDR3 DNA: TGTGCCAGCAGCCCCGGGACAGGGAGGTATTACACCTTC.

Turning to this clone: Other nucleotide sequences from this sample produce the same CDR3. This chain connects TRBV29-1 to TRBJ2-7; 9 nucleotides match TRBD1. Per germline, CDR1 SQVTM and CDR2 ANQGSEA. There are 14 residues in the CDR3. The ends lost 4 bases at V and 1 base at J; junction bases unmatched: 5. The CDR3 here is CSVVLGQGSYEQYF. In DNA, the CDR3 is TGCAGCGTTGTGTTGGGACAGGGATCCTACGAGCAGTACTTC.

This chain connects TRBV10-2 to TRBJ2-7; TRBD2 aligns across 10 bases. The germline gives CDR1 WSHSY, CDR2 SAAADI. Trimming at V came to 6 bases and at J to 2 bases, leaving 4 bases not matched to a gene. The CDR3 consists of 14 residues. This CDR3 is CASSGTSATYEQYF. CDR3 nucleotides: TGCGCCAGCAGCGGGACTAGCGCAACCTACGAGCAGTACTTC.

The J gene is TRBJ2-7, the V gene TRBV28; possible D gene TRBD1, 6 bases. This CDR3 region has 15 residues. Per the germline V gene, CDR1 is MDHEN and CDR2 is SYDVKM. The V end lost 5 bases, the J end lost 6 bases, and 20 bases lay between the germline ends. Here the CDR3 DNA reads TGTGCCAGCAGTGCCGGGACCGTGGGGGCTAGCGAGCAGTACTTC. This sequence encodes CASSAGTVGASEQYF.

This sequence joins TRBV19 and TRBJ2-7; weak D call: TRBD2 (6 bases). V dropped 9 bases and J dropped 5 bases, with 11 bases sitting between them. This CDR3 has 11 amino acids. Germline V lookup: CDR1 LNHDA, CDR2 SQIVND (reference sequence). In nucleotides, the CDR3 is TGTGCCAGCAAGGCGGGGCACGAGCAGTACTTC. Translated, it gives CASKAGHEQYF. Drawing the rest from reference TRBV19 and TRBJ2-7, the complete variable domain is DGGITQSPKYLFRKEGQNVTLSCEQNLNHDAMYWYRQDPGQGLRLIYYSQIVNDFQKGDIAEGYSVSREKKESFPLTVTSAQKNPTAFYLCASKAGHEQYFGPGTRLTVT.

J is TRBJ1-2 and V is TRBV4-2, with 11 nucleotides matching TRBD1. This CDR3 is 20 amino acids long. Trimming cost V 0 bases and J 4 bases; bases outside gene matches: 16. Germline V CDR1 and CDR2: LGHNA, YNFKEQ. The CDR3 spells CASSQERGGQGASVSYGYTF. CDR3 bases: TGTGCCAGCAGCCAAGAGAGGGGAGGACAGGGGGCGAGCGTTTCCTATGGCTACACCTTC.

The gene calls are TRBV11-2 and TRBJ2-7; D gene uncertain. The germline gives CDR1 SGHAT, CDR2 FQNNGV. V was shortened by 1 base and J by 2 bases, with 12 bases between the two germline ends. CDR3 length equals 15 residues. The CDR3 sequence is CASSLGAGSTYEQYF. The DNA of the CDR3 is TGTGCCAGCAGCTTAGGAGCAGGTTCGACCTACGAGCAGTACTTC.

The chain combines TRBV5-6 with TRBJ2-2; 8 bases are a match to TRBD1. V gave up 2 bases and J gave up 2 bases; unmatched junction bases: 5. Per germline, CDR1 SGHDT and CDR2 YYEEEE. The CDR3 length is 16 residues. The CDR3 spells CASSFLSGGNTGELFF. The CDR3 DNA sequence: TGTGCCAGCAGCTTTTTATCAGGGGGCAACACCGGGGAGCTGTTTTTT. The whole variable domain, remainder taken from reference TRBV5-6 and TRBJ2-2, is DAGVTQSPTHLIKTRGQQVTLRCSPKSGHDTVSWYQQALGQGPQFIFQYYEEEERQRGNFPDRFSGHQFPNYSSELNVNALLLGDSALYLCASSFLSGGNTGELFFGEGSRLTVL.

The chain employs TRBV18 and TRBJ1-2; D perhaps matches TRBD1 (5 bases). The length of the CDR3 is 12 residues. The germline CDR1 and CDR2 sequences are KGHSH and LQKENI. The V and J ends lost 6 bases and 3 bases respectively, with 8 bases between them. The CDR3: CASSSTDYGYTF. The CDR3 nucleotides are TGTGCCAGCTCCTCGACAGACTATGGCTACACCTTC.

This clone was seen just once. The chain is built from TRBV27 and TRBJ2-3; D gene ambiguous. CDR1 and CDR2 (germline): MNHEY, SMNVEV (reference sequence). Between the trimmed V and J ends, which lost 5 bases and 3 bases, there was a span of 12 bases. This CDR3 has 14 residues. The CDR3 reads CASSPRESTDTQYF. The DNA of the CDR3 is TGTGCCAGCAGTCCTCGAGAATCAACAGATACGCAGTATTTT.

The genes are TRBV28 and TRBJ1-5; 8 positions agree with TRBD1. After removal of 8 bases from V and 2 bases from J, the junction contained 5 bases not matched to a gene. The germline V gene has CDR1 MDHEN and CDR2 SYDVKM. The CDR3 is 14 amino acids. CDR3 sequence reads: CASSQGQGNQPQHF. The CDR3, as DNA: TGTGCCAGCTCCCAGGGACAGGGCAATCAGCCCCAGCATTTT.

This chain joins TRBV19 and TRBJ2-1; maybe TRBD2 (6 bases). V was shortened by 3 bases and J by 7 bases, with 16 bases between the two germline ends. Germline-derived CDR1 and CDR2 are LNHDA and SQIVND (reference sequence). This CDR3 is 15 amino acids long. The CDR3 loop reads CASSILPGVVNEQFF. CDR3 in DNA: TGTGCCAGTAGTATTTTGCCGGGAGTTGTAAATGAGCAGTTCTTC.

This chain links TRBV6-5 with TRBJ1-1; D is uncertain. The CDR3 spans 15 residues. Trimming removed 7 bases at V and 3 bases at J, with 18 bases between. Looked up from germline, CDR1 is MNHEY and CDR2 is SVGAGI. The CDR3 DNA reads as TGTGCCAGCAAAATGAGGCTCGGATCCTACACTGAAGCTTTCTTT. This gives the protein CASKMRLGSYTEAFF.

The rearrangement uses TRBV9 and TRBJ2-5; 11 bases fit TRBD2. Trimming at V came to 0 bases and at J to 4 bases, leaving 5 bases not matched to a gene. CDR3 size: 16 residues. Germline CDR1 reads SGDLS; CDR2 reads YYNGEE. Here the CDR3 DNA reads TGTGCCAGCAGCGTAGTTAGCGGGAGGGCCGTAGAGACCCAGTACTTC. Its translation is CASSVVSGRAVETQYF.

This rearrangement joins TRBV5-1 to TRBJ1-2; 11 bases are a match to TRBD1. The germline V gene encodes CDR1 SGHRS and CDR2 YFSETQ. V shed 4 bases, J shed 8 bases, and the junction held 7 bases outside the gene matches. The CDR3 extends over 14 amino acids. The CDR3 loop reads CASSPGTGGMGYTF. The CDR3 DNA is TGCGCCAGCAGCCCAGGGACAGGGGGAATGGGCTACACCTTC.